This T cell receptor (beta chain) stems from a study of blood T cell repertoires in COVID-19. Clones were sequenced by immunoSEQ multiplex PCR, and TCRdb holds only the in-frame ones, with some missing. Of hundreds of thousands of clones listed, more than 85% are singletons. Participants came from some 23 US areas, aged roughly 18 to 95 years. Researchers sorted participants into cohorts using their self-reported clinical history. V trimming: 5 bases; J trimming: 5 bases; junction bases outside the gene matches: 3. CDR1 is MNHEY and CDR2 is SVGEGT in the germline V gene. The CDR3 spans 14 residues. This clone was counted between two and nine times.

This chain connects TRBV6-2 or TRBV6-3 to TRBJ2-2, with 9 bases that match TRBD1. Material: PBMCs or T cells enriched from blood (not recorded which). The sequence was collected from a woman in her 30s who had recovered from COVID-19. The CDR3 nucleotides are TGTGCCAGCAGTAGGACAGGGGTAACCGGGGAGCTGTTTTTT. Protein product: CASSRTGVTGELFF.